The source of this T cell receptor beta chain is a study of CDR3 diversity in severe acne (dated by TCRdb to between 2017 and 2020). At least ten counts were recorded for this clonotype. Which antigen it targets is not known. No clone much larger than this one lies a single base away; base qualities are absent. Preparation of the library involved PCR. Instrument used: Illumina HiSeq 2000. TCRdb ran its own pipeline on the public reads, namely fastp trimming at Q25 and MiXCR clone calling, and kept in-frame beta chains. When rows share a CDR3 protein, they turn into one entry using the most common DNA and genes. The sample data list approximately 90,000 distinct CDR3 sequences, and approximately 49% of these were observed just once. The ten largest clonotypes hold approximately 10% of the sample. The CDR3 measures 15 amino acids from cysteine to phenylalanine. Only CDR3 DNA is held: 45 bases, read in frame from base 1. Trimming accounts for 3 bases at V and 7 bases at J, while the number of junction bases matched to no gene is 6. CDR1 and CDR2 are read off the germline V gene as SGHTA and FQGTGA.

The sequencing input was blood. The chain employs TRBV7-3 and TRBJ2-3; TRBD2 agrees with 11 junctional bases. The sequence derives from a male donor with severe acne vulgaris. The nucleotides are TGTGCCAGCAGCTTGTACGGGACTAGCGGCTATACGCAGTATTTT. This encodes CASSLYGTSGYTQYF.